This T cell receptor beta chain comes out of a study of T cells in Graves' hyperthyroidism and ophthalmopathy. Study overall: At initial diagnosis, before any treatment had begun, peripheral blood was obtained.

V was shortened by 0 bases and J by 1 base, with 14 bases between the two germline ends. The CDR3 is 18 amino acids. CDR1 and CDR2 (germline): SGHRS, YFSETQ. Uncontrolled infections, other autoimmune diseases, pregnancy or lactation led to exclusion of patients. It was around 10 ml of fresh peripheral blood that supplied the PBMCs. Amplification targeted TCR beta CDR3 regions from RNA transcripts. The HTBI primer set served for first-round RT-PCR of the TCR CDR3. TCRdb called the multiplex PCR reads again in MiXCR, with one record for every CDR3 protein. The data show some 570,000 distinct CDR3 sequences, approximately 17% seen once. Study outcomes and limitations: Blood held most thyroid clonotypes expanded above 0.001 frequency.

Concerning this clonotype itself: Its antigen is unidentified.

Material: blood. The chain uses TRBV5-1 and TRBJ2-6; a possible D gene is TRBD1 (5 bases). This TCR was recovered from a woman younger than 35 with Graves' ophthalmopathy. The CDR3 DNA sequence: TGCGCCAGCAGCTTGGGACAGTTTTACTTTTCTGGGGCCAACGTCCTGACTTTC. It codes for CASSLGQFYFSGANVLTF.